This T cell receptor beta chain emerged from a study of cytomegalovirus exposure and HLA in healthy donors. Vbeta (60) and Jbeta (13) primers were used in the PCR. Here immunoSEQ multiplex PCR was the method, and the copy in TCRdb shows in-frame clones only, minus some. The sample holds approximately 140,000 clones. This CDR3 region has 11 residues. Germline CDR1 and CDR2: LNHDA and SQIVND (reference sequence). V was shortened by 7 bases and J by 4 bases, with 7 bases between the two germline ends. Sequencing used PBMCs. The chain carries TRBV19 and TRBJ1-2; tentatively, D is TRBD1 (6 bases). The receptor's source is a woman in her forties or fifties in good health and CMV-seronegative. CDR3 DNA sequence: TGTGCCAGTACAGGGGCCTATGGCTACACCTTC. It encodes CASTGAYGYTF.